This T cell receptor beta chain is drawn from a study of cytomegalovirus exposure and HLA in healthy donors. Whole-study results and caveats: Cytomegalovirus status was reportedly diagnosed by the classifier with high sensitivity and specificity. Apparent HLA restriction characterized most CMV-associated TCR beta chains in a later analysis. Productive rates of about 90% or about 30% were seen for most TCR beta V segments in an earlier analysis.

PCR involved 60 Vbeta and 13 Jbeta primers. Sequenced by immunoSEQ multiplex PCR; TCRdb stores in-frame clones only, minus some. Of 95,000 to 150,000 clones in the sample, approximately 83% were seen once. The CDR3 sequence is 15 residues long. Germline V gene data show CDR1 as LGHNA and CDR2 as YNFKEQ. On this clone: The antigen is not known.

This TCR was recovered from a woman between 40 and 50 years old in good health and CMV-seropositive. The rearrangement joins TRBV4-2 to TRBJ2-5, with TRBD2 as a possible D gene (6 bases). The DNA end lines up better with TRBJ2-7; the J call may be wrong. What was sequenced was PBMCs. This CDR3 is CASSQGDSTPYEQYF. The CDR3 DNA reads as TGTGCCAGCAGCCAAGGGGACTCTACCCCCTACGAGCAGTACTTC.